The 4 T cell receptor beta chains below come from one sample, sequenced in a study of OX40 agonist ivuxolimab in advanced cancers. Libraries were constructed by the immunoSEQ multiplex PCR assay. Imported from immuneACCESS, the table was reduced by TCRdb to in-frame sequences with V and J called. These copies leave out some clones; in studies compared against another copy, an unresolved V gene accounts for under half, and the cause of the remainder is not known. The sample has approximately 60,000 clones on record, roughly 84% of them singletons. The ten top clones hold more than 25% of the sample. This material consisted of CD4+ or CD8+ T cells sorted from blood, taken in a trial of the OX40 agonist ivuxolimab. The receptors here all came from an adult with an advanced solid tumor such as melanoma, head and neck, liver or kidney cancer.

The chain joins TRBV27 to TRBJ2-4; tentatively, D is TRBD2 (6 bases). CDR1 is MNHEY and CDR2 is SMNVEV in the germline V gene (reference sequence). With 2 bases removed from V and 0 bases from J, the gap between germline ends came to 17 bases. This CDR3 is built from 18 residues. The CDR3 is CASSLREPGRLAKNIQYF. The CDR3 bases are TGTGCCAGCAGTTTACGGGAGCCGGGAAGACTAGCCAAAAACATTCAGTACTTC.

The V and J genes are TRBV7-2 and TRBJ2-5; 15 nucleotides match TRBD2. Germline V gene data show CDR1 as SGHTA and CDR2 as FQGNSA. The CDR3 is made up of 18 amino acids. V lost 0 bases, J lost 6 bases, and 8 bases stayed unmatched. The CDR3 spells CASSLAGGLAGGPKTQYF. The CDR3 bases are TGTGCCAGCAGCTTAGCGGGAGGACTAGCGGGGGGGCCCAAGACCCAGTACTTC.

This clone has a handful of counts. CDR3 amino acids: CASRGVTGPGANVLTF. The CDR3 nucleotides are TGTGCCAGTAGGGGCGTAACGGGGCCCGGGGCCAACGTCCTGACTTTC. The chain uses TRBV19 and TRBJ2-6, with D perhaps assigned TRBD1 or TRBD2 (5 bases each). The CDR3 runs 16 residues. With 6 bases removed from V and 4 bases from J, the gap between germline ends came to 16 bases. Germline CDR1 is LNHDA and CDR2 is SQIVND (reference sequence).

The gene calls are TRBV7-9 and TRBJ2-3, with 9 positions matching TRBD2. Germline CDR1 is SEHNR and CDR2 is FQNEAQ (reference sequence). The CDR3 runs 15 residues. V lost 7 bases, J lost 2 bases, and 7 bases stayed unmatched. The CDR3 DNA is TGTGCCAGCACGGGCGGGAGGGCCGACACAGATACGCAGTATTTT. Translating it yields CASTGGRADTDTQYF.